Below, 19 T cell receptor beta chains from the same sample are listed, as sequenced in a study of OX40 agonist ivuxolimab in advanced cancers. Clones were sequenced by immunoSEQ multiplex PCR, and TCRdb holds only the in-frame ones, with some missing. The repertoire holds approximately 20,000 clones, with about 88% as singletons. This specimen was CD4+ or CD8+ T cells sorted from blood, taken in a trial of the OX40 agonist ivuxolimab. Receptors were obtained from an adult with an advanced solid tumor such as melanoma, head and neck, liver or kidney cancer.

The chain combines TRBV5-8 with TRBJ2-5; D gene uncertain. Trimming pared 4 bases from V and 4 bases from J, leaving 11 bases between. The germline V gene encodes CDR1 SGHTS and CDR2 YDEGEE. The CDR3 contains 13 residues. CDR3 protein: CASSPDVGETQYF. The CDR3 bases are TGTGCCAGCAGCCCCGATGTCGGAGAGACCCAGTACTTC.

This chain connects TRBV7-9 to TRBJ1-4; 7 bases map to TRBD1. Trimming removed 6 bases from V and 4 bases from J; junction bases left unmatched: 8. The CDR3 extends over 15 amino acids. Germline V gene sequence: CDR1 SEHNR, CDR2 FQNEAQ (reference sequence). For the CDR3, the DNA is TGTGCCAGCAGTTCCAGGGGGGACTATAATGAAAAACTGTTTTTT. Amino acid sequence: CASSSRGDYNEKLFF.

The genes are TRBV7-9 and TRBJ2-6; D is ambiguous. The CDR3 totals 12 residues. Looked up from germline, CDR1 is SEHNR and CDR2 is FQNEAQ (reference sequence). Trimming pared 7 bases from V and 4 bases from J, leaving 5 bases between. The CDR3 spells CASIQGANVLTF. CDR3 coding DNA: TGTGCCAGCATACAGGGGGCCAACGTCCTGACTTTC.

This clone was detected once. The chain is built from TRBV6-1 and TRBJ2-3; 13 bases align to TRBD2. With V trimmed by 1 base and J by 0 bases, 10 bases remained unmatched. The germline V gene encodes CDR1 MNHNS and CDR2 SASEGT. CDR3 length equals 20 residues. For the CDR3, the DNA is TGTGCCAGCAGTGAAGGGACTAGCGGGAGAGGGTCCACTAGCACAGATACGCAGTATTTT. Amino acids: CASSEGTSGRGSTSTDTQYF.

The genes are TRBV10-2 and TRBJ2-7; maybe TRBD1 (6 bases). The CDR3 sequence is 13 residues long. Germline CDR1 is WSHSY and CDR2 is SAAADI. V dropped 10 bases and J dropped 1 base, with 14 bases sitting between them. The CDR3 protein is CATRDIGSYEQYF. The DNA of the CDR3 is TGCGCCACCCGGGACATTGGGTCCTACGAGCAGTACTTC.

The chain uses TRBV6-4 and TRBJ2-7; D gene ambiguous. V gave up 6 bases and J gave up 6 bases, with 15 bases separating them. This CDR3 contains 13 residues. Germline V lookup: CDR1 MRHNA, CDR2 SNTAGT. Here the CDR3 reads CASRDTTLGEQYF. CDR3 bases: TGTGCCAGCAGAGATACGACGTTGGGCGAGCAGTACTTC.

This clone was counted once. The chain employs TRBV11-2 and TRBJ1-3; 8 bases are a match to TRBD1. The germline V gene encodes CDR1 SGHAT and CDR2 FQNNGV. J was trimmed by 4 bases and V by 5 bases; bases with no gene match: 13. The CDR3 length is 17 residues. CDR3 DNA sequence: TGTGCCAGCAGCAACCGGACAGGGTTTAGAGTCGGAAACACCATATATTTT. Translating gives CASSNRTGFRVGNTIYF.

The CDR3 is CASSPYRTGPYNEQFF. The CDR3 nucleotides are TGTGCCAGCAGCCCTTACCGGACAGGGCCCTACAATGAGCAGTTCTTC. This chain joins TRBV7-3 and TRBJ2-1; TRBD1 matches 8 bases. The CDR3 runs 16 residues. Germline CDR1 is SGHTA and CDR2 is FQGTGA. V lost 5 bases to trimming and J lost 2 bases; unmatched junction nucleotides: 8.

Only a few counts were recorded for this clone. J is TRBJ2-7 and V is TRBV28; 7 bases are a match to TRBD1. Germline-derived CDR1 and CDR2 are MDHEN and SYDVKM. V lost 5 bases, J lost 3 bases, and 4 bases stayed unmatched. The CDR3 has 13 residues. This CDR3 reads CASSEGDSYEQYF. Written as DNA, the CDR3 is TGTGCCAGCAGTGAAGGGGACAGCTACGAGCAGTACTTC.

The genes are TRBV9 and TRBJ2-3; TRBD1 matches at 9 bases. The CDR3 loop spans 16 amino acids. Trimming took 4 bases from V and 5 from J; bases not matched to a gene: 11. Germline lookup yields CDR1 SGDLS and CDR2 YYNGEE. CDR3 DNA: TGTGCCAGCAGCCCGCAGGACAGGGGAGCCGGAGATACGCAGTATTTT. Protein sequence: CASSPQDRGAGDTQYF. Filled out from reference TRBV9 and TRBJ2-3, the complete variable domain reads DSGVTQTPKHLITATGQRVTLRCSPRSGDLSVYWYQQSLDQGLQFLIQYYNGEERAKGNILERFSAQQFPDLHSELNLSSLELGDSALYFCASSPQDRGAGDTQYFGPGTRLTVL.

This CDR3 is CASKPGLTYNEQFF. The CDR3 bases are TGCGCCAGCAAACCGGGACTAACCTACAATGAGCAGTTCTTC. The J gene is TRBJ2-1, the V gene TRBV10-2; 7 bases are shared with TRBD2. There are 14 residues in the CDR3. V gave up 7 bases and J gave up 2 bases; unmatched junction bases: 5. CDR1 WSHSY and CDR2 SAAADI come from the germline V gene.

The chain recombines TRBV9 with TRBJ1-4; 7 nucleotides match TRBD1. The junction had 3 bases not matched to a gene; V was cut back by 3 bases and J by 4 bases. The germline gives CDR1 SGDLS, CDR2 YYNGEE. This CDR3 has 14 residues. CDR3 bases: TGTGCCAGCAGCGCCCAGGGGGGTAATGAAAAACTGTTTTTT. Translating gives CASSAQGGNEKLFF. The variable domain in full, completed from reference TRBV9 and TRBJ1-4, reads DSGVTQTPKHLITATGQRVTLRCSPRSGDLSVYWYQQSLDQGLQFLIQYYNGEERAKGNILERFSAQQFPDLHSELNLSSLELGDSALYFCASSAQGGNEKLFFGSGTQLSVL.

This clone was seen only once. The rearrangement uses TRBV5-8 and TRBJ2-7; no clear D gene. This CDR3 comprises 11 residues. CDR1 is SGHTS and CDR2 is YDEGEE in the germline V gene. V was trimmed by 1 base and J by 2 bases, leaving 1 base between them. The CDR3 protein is CASSLTYEQYF. CDR3 in DNA: TGTGCCAGCAGCTTGACCTACGAGCAGTACTTC. Drawing the rest from reference TRBV5-8 and TRBJ2-7, the complete variable domain is EAGVTQSPTHLIKTRGQQATLRCSPISGHTSVYWYQQALGLGLQFLLWYDEGEERNRGNFPPRFSGRQFPNYSSELNVNALELEDSALYLCASSLTYEQYFGPGTRLTVT.

This clone was picked up a small number of times. The chain employs TRBV5-1 and TRBJ2-7; TRBD1 matches at 8 bases. The germline CDR1 and CDR2 sequences are SGHRS and YFSETQ. The CDR3 totals 13 residues. Trimming removed 1 base from V and 3 bases from J; junction bases left unmatched: 0. The CDR3, as DNA: TGCGCCAGCAGCTTGACAGGGGGCTACGAGCAGTACTTC. It specifies CASSLTGGYEQYF.

This clone was observed once. The chain links TRBV7-9 to TRBJ2-1; 7 positions agree with TRBD2. Germline trimming cut 4 bases from V and 0 bases from J; bases unmatched to any gene: 9. The CDR3 length is 17 residues. Germline V gives CDR1 SEHNR, CDR2 FQNEAQ (reference sequence). The CDR3: CASSSQRGQSSYNEQFF. Here the CDR3 DNA reads TGTGCCAGCAGCTCACAGCGGGGTCAAAGCTCCTACAATGAGCAGTTCTTC.

J is TRBJ1-5 and V is TRBV28; no definite D call. V was cut by 1 base and J by 4 bases, with 5 bases left in between. This CDR3 has 13 residues. Germline CDR1 and CDR2: MDHEN and SYDVKM. This CDR3 reads CASSLFVNQPQHF. Here the CDR3 DNA reads TGTGCCAGCAGTTTATTTGTGAATCAGCCCCAGCATTTT.

The V and J genes are TRBV7-8 and TRBJ2-2, with 11 nucleotides matching TRBD1. The CDR3 sequence is 16 residues long. Germline CDR1 SGHVS, CDR2 FQNEAQ. Trimming took 3 bases from V and 3 from J; bases not matched to a gene: 3. CDR3 in DNA: TGTGCCAGCAGCTTCCGGGACAGGGGGGACACCGGGGAGCTGTTTTTT. Translation gives CASSFRDRGDTGELFF.

This clone was recorded a few times. This sample includes further DNA sequences coding for the same CDR3. The CDR3 reads CASSLSWAGAYEQYF. As DNA, the CDR3 is TGTGCCAGCAGTTTATCGTGGGCCGGGGCCTACGAGCAGTACTTC. This chain uses TRBV27 with TRBJ2-7; D might be TRBD2 (5 bases). Germline V gives CDR1 MNHEY, CDR2 SMNVEV (reference sequence). V dropped 0 bases and J dropped 2 bases, with 11 bases sitting between them. The CDR3 spans 15 residues.

The chain is built from TRBV11-2 and TRBJ2-5, with D perhaps given as TRBD1 or TRBD2 (5 bases each). The germline CDR1 and CDR2 sequences are SGHAT and FQNNGV. CDR3 length: 15 residues. V dropped 0 bases and J dropped 1 base, with 9 bases sitting between them. The CDR3: CASSLDRGSQETQYF. CDR3 sequence (DNA): TGTGCCAGCAGCTTAGATCGGGGCAGCCAAGAGACCCAGTACTTC.